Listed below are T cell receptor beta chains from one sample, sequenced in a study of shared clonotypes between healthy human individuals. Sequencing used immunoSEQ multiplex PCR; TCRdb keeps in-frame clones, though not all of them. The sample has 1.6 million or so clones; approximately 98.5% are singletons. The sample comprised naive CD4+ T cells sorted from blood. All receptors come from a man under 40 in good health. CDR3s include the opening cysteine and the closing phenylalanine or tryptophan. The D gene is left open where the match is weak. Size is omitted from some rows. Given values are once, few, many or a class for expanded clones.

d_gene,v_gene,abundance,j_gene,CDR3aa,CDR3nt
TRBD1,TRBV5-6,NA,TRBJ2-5,CASSPATGGETQYF,TGTGCCAGCAGCCCTGCTACAGGGGGAGAGACCCAGTACTTC
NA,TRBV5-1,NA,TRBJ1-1,CASAPTTNTEAFF,TGCGCCAGCGCGCCGACGACGAACACTGAAGCTTTCTTT
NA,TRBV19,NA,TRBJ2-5,CASSIFASQVVGETQYF,TGTGCCAGTAGTATTTTCGCTAGCCAGGTAGTGGGAGAGACCCAGTACTTC
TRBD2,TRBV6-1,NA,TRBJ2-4,CASSEFAGGIAKNIQYF,TGTGCCAGCAGTGAATTTGCGGGAGGCATAGCCAAAAACATTCAGTACTTC
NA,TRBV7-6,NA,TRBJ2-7,CASSSIRDGEQYF,TGTGCCAGCAGCTCTATCCGGGACGGCGAGCAGTACTTC
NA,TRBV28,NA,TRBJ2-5,CASSRSWAETQYF,TGTGCCAGCAGCCGTAGCTGGGCAGAGACCCAGTACTTC
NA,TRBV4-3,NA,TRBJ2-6,CASSQEVPPGANVLTF,TGCGCCAGCAGCCAAGAGGTACCACCTGGGGCCAACGTCCTGACTTTC
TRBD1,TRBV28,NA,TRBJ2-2,CASSPSRDSYTGELFF,TGTGCCAGCAGTCCCAGCCGGGACAGCTACACCGGGGAGCTGTTTTTT
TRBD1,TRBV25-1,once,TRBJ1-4,CASGPTGANEKLFF,TGTGCCAGCGGACCGACAGGGGCTAATGAAAAACTGTTTTTT
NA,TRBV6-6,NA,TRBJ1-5,CASTEGILGDQPQHF,TGTGCCAGCACCGAGGGGATTCTTGGCGATCAGCCCCAGCATTTT
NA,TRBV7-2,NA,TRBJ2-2,CASSLAGAGPANTGELFF,TGTGCCAGCAGCTTAGCAGGGGCAGGGCCTGCGAACACCGGGGAGCTGTTTTTT
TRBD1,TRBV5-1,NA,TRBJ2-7,CASSLGQGGEQYF,TGCGCCAGCAGCTTGGGACAGGGTGGCGAGCAGTACTTC
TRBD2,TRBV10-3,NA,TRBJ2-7,CAISESLAGVRYEQYF,TGTGCCATCAGTGAGTCACTAGCGGGAGTCCGCTACGAGCAGTACTTC
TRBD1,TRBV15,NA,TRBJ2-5,CATSRDYGTEQQETQYF,TGTGCCACCAGCAGAGATTACGGGACAGAGCAACAAGAGACCCAGTACTTC
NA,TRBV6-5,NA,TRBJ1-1,CASIPLGTDTEAFF,TGTGCCAGCATCCCACTTGGGACGGACACTGAAGCTTTCTTT
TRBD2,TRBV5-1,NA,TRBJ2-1,CASSLNSGNEQFF,TGCGCCAGCAGCTTGAATAGCGGGAATGAGCAGTTCTTC
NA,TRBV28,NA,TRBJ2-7,CASRRTPDEQYF,TGTGCCAGCAGGCGGACTCCTGACGAGCAGTACTTC
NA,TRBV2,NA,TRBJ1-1,CASTLGLGTEAFF,TGTGCCAGCACTCTGGGGTTGGGCACTGAAGCTTTCTTT
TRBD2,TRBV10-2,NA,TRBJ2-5,CASRNWGGRETQYF,TGCGCCAGCAGGAATTGGGGAGGGAGGGAGACCCAGTACTTC
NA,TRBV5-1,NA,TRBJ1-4,CASSLVGDDNEKLFF,TGCGCCAGCAGCTTGGTTGGGGACGATAATGAAAAACTGTTTTTT
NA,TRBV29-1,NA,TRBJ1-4,CSVRDGGNEKLFF,TGCAGCGTTAGGGACGGTGGAAATGAAAAACTGTTTTTT
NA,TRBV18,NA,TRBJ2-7,CASSLSSALRDTFSYEQYF,TGTGCCAGCTCACTCTCGTCGGCTCTGCGAGACACCTTCTCCTACGAGCAGTACTTC
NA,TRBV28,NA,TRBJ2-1,CASSWAGLGNEQFF,TGTGCCAGCAGTTGGGCGGGTTTAGGTAATGAGCAGTTCTTC
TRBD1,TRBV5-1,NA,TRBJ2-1,CASSRGQGEQFF,TGCGCCAGCAGCAGGGGACAGGGGGAGCAGTTCTTC
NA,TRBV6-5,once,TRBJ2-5,CASTPTGFLETQYF,TGTGCCAGCACCCCAACAGGGTTTCTAGAGACCCAGTACTTC
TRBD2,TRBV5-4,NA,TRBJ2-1,CASSFTAGSGNEQFF,TGTGCCAGCAGCTTTACAGCGGGGAGCGGCAATGAGCAGTTCTTC
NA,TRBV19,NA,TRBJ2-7,CASSPSSRAYEQYF,TGTGCCAGTAGCCCGTCTTCCAGGGCCTACGAGCAGTACTTC
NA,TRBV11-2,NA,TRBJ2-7,CASSPRDFSYEQYF,TGTGCCAGCAGCCCTCGGGACTTCTCCTACGAGCAGTACTTC
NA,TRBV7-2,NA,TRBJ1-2,CASSFTAGYTF,TGTGCCAGCAGCTTCACAGCTGGCTACACCTTC
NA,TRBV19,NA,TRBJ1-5,CARRDPFNQPQHF,TGTGCCAGACGGGACCCCTTTAATCAGCCCCAGCATTTT
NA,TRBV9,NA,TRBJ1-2,CASRGEGYGYTF,TGTGCCAGCAGGGGGGAGGGCTATGGCTACACCTTC
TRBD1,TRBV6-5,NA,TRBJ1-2,CASGTWTGDTF,TGTGCCAGCGGAACATGGACAGGGGACACCTTC
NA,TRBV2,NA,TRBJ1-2,CASGGDSAPNYGYTF,TGTGCCAGCGGAGGGGATTCAGCTCCTAACTATGGCTACACCTTC
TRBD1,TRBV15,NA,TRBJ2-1,CATSRDRVLEQFF,TGTGCCACCAGCAGGGACAGGGTATTGGAGCAGTTCTTC
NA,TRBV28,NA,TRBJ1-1,CASRIQGLLKNTEAFF,TGTGCCAGCAGAATACAGGGCCTGCTGAAGAACACTGAAGCTTTCTTT
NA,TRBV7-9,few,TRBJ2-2,CASSLSGPGELFF,TGTGCCAGCAGCTTATCGGGACCCGGGGAGCTGTTTTTT
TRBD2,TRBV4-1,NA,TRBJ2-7,CASSQDGGAGVLYEQYF,TGCGCCAGCAGCCAAGATGGGGGAGCGGGAGTCTTGTACGAGCAGTACTTC
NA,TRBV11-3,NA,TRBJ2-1,CATGSHGGPDNEQFF,TGTGCAACTGGATCCCACGGAGGCCCGGACAATGAGCAGTTCTTC
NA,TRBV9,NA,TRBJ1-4,CASSVQPTNEKLFF,TGTGCCAGCAGCGTACAACCAACTAATGAAAAACTGTTTTTT
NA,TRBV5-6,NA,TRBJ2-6,CASSLVPVSGANVLTF,TGTGCCAGCAGCTTGGTCCCAGTCTCTGGGGCCAACGTCCTGACTTTC
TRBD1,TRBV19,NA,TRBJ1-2,CASSPDRDYGYTF,TGTGCCAGTAGTCCGGACAGGGACTATGGCTACACCTTC
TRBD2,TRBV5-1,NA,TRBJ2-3,CASSLKGPGLALSMLSTDTQYF,TGCGCCAGCAGCTTGAAGGGGCCGGGACTAGCTCTATCTATGCTTAGCACAGATACGCAGTATTTT
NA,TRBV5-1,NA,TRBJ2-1,CASSPTPDSYNEQFF,TGCGCCAGCAGCCCGACCCCTGACTCCTACAATGAGCAGTTCTTC
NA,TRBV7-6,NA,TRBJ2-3,CASSPTRRGRGDTQYF,TGTGCCAGCAGCCCGACAAGGCGGGGCCGCGGAGATACGCAGTATTTT
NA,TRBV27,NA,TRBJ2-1,CASSLPGDEQFF,TGTGCCAGCAGTTTGCCGGGGGATGAGCAGTTCTTC
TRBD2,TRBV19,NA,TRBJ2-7,CASSIIGSGGTYEQYF,TGTGCCAGTAGTATAATAGGAAGCGGGGGTACCTACGAGCAGTACTTC